This is a list of T cell receptor beta chains from one sample in a study of blood T cell repertoires in COVID-19. Here immunoSEQ multiplex PCR was the method, and the copy in TCRdb shows in-frame clones only, minus some. The data show under 250,000 clones, with 80% to 90% seen just once and 5.5% to 8% held by the top ten. Sequencing was performed on peripheral blood. These receptors came from a man in his 60s with acute or convalescent COVID-19. Both conserved end residues are part of each CDR3. D genes are given only for firm matches. Only some rows state a clone size, as once, few, many or a class for expanded clones.

TRBV28	-	TRBJ2-7	-	CASTSFEEQYF	TGTGCCAGCACATCTTTTGAGGAGCAGTACTTC
TRBV3-1/TRBV3-2	TRBD1	TRBJ2-6	-	CASSQQGSLFF	TGTGCCAGCAGTCAACAGGGGAGCCTTTTTTTC
TRBV3-1/TRBV3-2	TRBD1	TRBJ2-5	-	CASSPRGTGMETQYF	TGTGCCAGCAGCCCACGAGGGACAGGGATGGAGACCCAGTACTTC
TRBV5-8	-	TRBJ2-2	-	CASSLRAGSLGGELFF	TGTGCCAGCAGCTTGCGCGCGGGATCCCTTGGCGGGGAGCTGTTTTTT
TRBV27	-	TRBJ1-1	-	CASSLTGNTEAFF	TGTGCCAGCAGTTTAACGGGGAACACTGAAGCTTTCTTT
TRBV11-3	-	TRBJ1-1	-	CASSPGHPLNTEAFF	TGTGCCAGCAGCCCAGGGCATCCTCTTAACACTGAAGCTTTCTTT
TRBV6-6	TRBD1	TRBJ1-1	-	CASSGQGGKNTEAFF	TGTGCCAGCAGTGGACAGGGGGGGAAGAACACTGAAGCTTTCTTT
TRBV6-2/TRBV6-3	TRBD1	TRBJ1-5	once	CASSRGDRENQPQHF	TGTGCCAGCAGCAGAGGGGACAGGGAGAATCAGCCCCAGCATTTT
TRBV5-5	TRBD1	TRBJ1-1	-	CASSLRDRGMGTEAFF	TGTGCCAGCAGCCTCCGGGACAGGGGTATGGGCACTGAAGCTTTCTTT
TRBV7-2	TRBD1	TRBJ2-1	-	CASFRDRGYNEQFF	TGTGCCAGCTTCCGGGACAGGGGTTACAATGAGCAGTTCTTC
TRBV12-3/TRBV12-4	-	TRBJ2-7	-	CASSRDIHEQYF	TGTGCCAGCAGTCGGGACATCCACGAGCAGTACTTC
TRBV19	-	TRBJ1-3	-	CASTPPGGNTIYF	TGTGCCAGTACCCCCCCGGGTGGAAACACCATATATTTT
TRBV5-1	-	TRBJ2-1	-	CASSLGDNLNLNEQFF	TGCGCCAGCAGCCTAGGGGACAACCTAAACTTGAATGAGCAGTTCTTC
TRBV5-4	-	TRBJ1-1	-	CASSLDPGRGTEAFF	TGTGCCAGCAGCTTGGATCCTGGAAGAGGCACTGAAGCTTTCTTT
TRBV29-1	-	TRBJ1-1	once	CSVLQGFGTEAFF	TGCAGCGTTCTACAGGGTTTCGGCACTGAAGCTTTCTTT
TRBV10-1	-	TRBJ2-1	-	CASSEQDRRRRYNEQFF	TGCGCCAGCAGTGAGCAGGACAGAAGAAGACGTTACAATGAGCAGTTCTTC
TRBV2	TRBD1	TRBJ1-2	few	CASTPDRGGYGYTF	TGTGCCAGCACCCCCGACAGGGGAGGATATGGCTACACCTTC
TRBV28	TRBD1	TRBJ2-2	-	CASSFRGGNGGELFF	TGTGCCAGCAGTTTCAGAGGGGGCAACGGCGGGGAGCTGTTTTTT
TRBV4-3	-	TRBJ1-4	-	CASSQDGSAGEKLFF	TGCGCCAGCAGCCAAGATGGGAGCGCGGGTGAAAAACTGTTTTTT
TRBV19	-	TRBJ2-6	once	CASSLTGSGANVLTF	TGTGCCAGTAGTCTTACAGGCTCTGGGGCCAACGTCCTGACTTTC
TRBV30	TRBD1	TRBJ1-2	-	CAWNTGGVGGYTF	TGTGCCTGGAATACAGGGGGCGTAGGTGGCTACACCTTC
TRBV7-3	-	TRBJ2-3	-	CASSFNELAAQYF	TGTGCCAGCAGCTTTAACGAATTAGCTGCGCAGTATTTT
TRBV5-8	TRBD1	TRBJ1-4	-	CASSFRDRGEKLFF	TGTGCCAGCAGCTTCCGGGACAGGGGTGAAAAACTGTTTTTT
TRBV5-1	TRBD1	TRBJ1-1	-	CASSVTGPASGTEAFF	TGCGCCAGCAGCGTGACAGGGCCCGCAAGCGGCACTGAAGCTTTCTTT
TRBV21-1	-	TRBJ2-4	-	CASSKEGVGQPAKNIQYF	TGTGCCAGCAGCAAAGAAGGCGTCGGACAACCAGCCAAAAACATTCAGTACTTC
TRBV28	TRBD1	TRBJ2-5	once	CASSLGTGREEGQYF	TGTGCCAGCAGTTTAGGGACAGGCAGAGAAGAGGGCCAGTACTTC
TRBV5-5	TRBD1	TRBJ2-4	-	CTSSPGQVDNIQYF	TGTACCAGCAGCCCGGGACAGGTGGACAACATTCAGTACTTC
TRBV18	-	TRBJ2-2	once	CASSPTLQLSTGELFF	TGTGCCAGCTCACCTACCCTTCAGTTAAGCACCGGGGAGCTGTTTTTT
TRBV28	-	TRBJ2-3	-	CASLNVGVTDTQYF	TGTGCCAGCCTCAACGTCGGAGTCACAGATACGCAGTATTTT
TRBV5-5	-	TRBJ1-2	-	CASSSLNYGYTF	TGTGCCAGCAGCTCTCTGAACTATGGCTACACCTTC
TRBV9	-	TRBJ2-1	-	CASSVDRRVGYNEQFF	TGTGCCAGCAGCGTAGATAGGAGGGTTGGATACAATGAGCAGTTCTTC
TRBV6-6	-	TRBJ1-5	-	CASSYVGTDQPQHF	TGTGCCAGCAGTTACGTGGGCACAGATCAGCCCCAGCATTTT
TRBV5-5	-	TRBJ1-1	-	CASSLFSQMNTEAFF	TGTGCCAGCAGCTTGTTCTCACAGATGAACACTGAAGCTTTCTTT
TRBV4-1	-	TRBJ2-7	once	CASSQDPSFYEQYF	TGCGCCAGCAGCCAAGATCCTTCGTTCTACGAGCAGTACTTC
TRBV21-1	-	TRBJ2-5	once	CAEEETQYF	TGTGCCGAGGAAGAGACCCAGTACTTC
TRBV5-1	-	TRBJ1-1	few	CASSGDTRTEAFF	TGCGCCAGCAGCGGGGACACCAGGACTGAAGCTTTCTTT
TRBV20-1	-	TRBJ1-2	-	CSASPGVGYTF	TGCAGTGCTAGCCCAGGGGTTGGCTACACCTTC
TRBV7-8	-	TRBJ2-1	-	CASSLAGSQGNEQFF	TGTGCCAGCAGCTTAGCGGGCTCTCAGGGCAATGAGCAGTTCTTC
TRBV7-3	-	TRBJ1-1	-	CASSLMANTEAFF	TGTGCCAGCAGCTTAATGGCGAACACTGAAGCTTTCTTT
TRBV5-8	-	TRBJ1-4	-	CASSLQGLTNEKLFF	TGTGCCAGCAGCTTGCAGGGGCTGACTAATGAAAAACTGTTTTTT
TRBV20-1	-	TRBJ1-5	-	CSARTGQPQHF	TGCAGTGCTAGGACTGGTCAGCCCCAGCATTTT
TRBV19	-	TRBJ2-3	-	CASSTQGGTDTQYF	TGTGCCAGTAGTACACAGGGGGGGACAGATACGCAGTATTTT
TRBV19	-	TRBJ1-4	-	CASSIQGGDEKLFF	TGTGCCAGTAGTATTCAGGGAGGGGATGAAAAACTGTTTTTT
TRBV10-3	-	TRBJ2-3	-	CAISPGGTDTQYF	TGTGCCATCAGCCCAGGGGGCACAGATACGCAGTATTTT
TRBV28	TRBD1	TRBJ2-3	-	CASSLYLGQGTDTQYF	TGTGCCAGCAGTCTTTACCTTGGACAGGGGACAGATACGCAGTATTTT